A selection of T cell receptor beta chains follows, all from one sample in a study of CD8 T cells in ankylosing spondylitis. TCRdb re-derived calls from the 5' RACE reads in MiXCR, one entry per CDR3 protein. The table includes 150,000 to 200,000 distinct CDR3 sequences, about 32% detected once. Sequencing was done on a sample of synovial fluid, either unsorted or a sorted T cell fraction (not recorded which). These receptors were obtained from a male donor with ankylosing spondylitis. Each CDR3 is given with its conserved first and last residue. D genes are given only for firm matches. Expanded clones get a size class; other rows say once, few or many, or leave the size out.

J	V	D	size	DNA	CDR3
TRBJ2-1	TRBV19	NA	NA	TGTGCCAGTACCAAACTAGCCGGGACCCTGTACAATGAGCAGTTCTTC	CASTKLAGTLYNEQFF
TRBJ2-1	TRBV5-1	NA	many	TGCGCCAGCAGCTCCACTAGGAATGAGCAGTTCTTC	CASSSTRNEQFF
TRBJ2-2	TRBV20-1	TRBD1	few	TGCAGTGCTAGGACTATGGACAGGGAGAACACCGGGGAGCTGTTTTTT	CSARTMDRENTGELFF
TRBJ1-5	TRBV27	TRBD1	NA	TGTGCCAGCAGTAAGGACAGGGGCTATCAGCCCCAGCATTTT	CASSKDRGYQPQHF
TRBJ2-3	TRBV5-1	TRBD2	few	TGCGCCAGCAGATATACTAGCGGCACAGATACGCAGTATTTT	CASRYTSGTDTQYF
TRBJ1-4	TRBV20-1	NA	NA	TGCAGTGCTAGGTCCGGGGCGGGGAATGAAAAACTGTTTTTT	CSARSGAGNEKLFF
TRBJ1-1	TRBV10-3	TRBD1	many	TGTGCCATCACCGGACAGGCCAACACTGAAGCTTTCTTT	CAITGQANTEAFF
TRBJ1-6	TRBV5-1	TRBD1	few	TGCGCCAGCAGTACGGGGACAGATTCACCCCTCCACTTT	CASSTGTDSPLHF
TRBJ2-3	TRBV7-9	NA	NA	TGTGCCAGCAGCTTGGGCCTAGTCGCCGTGAAAGATACGCAGTATTTT	CASSLGLVAVKDTQYF
TRBJ1-2	TRBV7-2	NA	many	TGTGCCAGCAGCTTAGTTCCAGGAGTTGGAGGCTATGGCTACACCTTC	CASSLVPGVGGYGYTF
TRBJ1-3	TRBV20-1	NA	few	TGCAGTGCTAGAGCCCGGACTAACAAAGACACCATATATTTT	CSARARTNKDTIYF
TRBJ2-1	TRBV4-3	TRBD2	NA	TGCGCCAGCAGCCGACTAGCGGGAGGCCCCGGGAATGAGCAGTTCTTC	CASSRLAGGPGNEQFF
TRBJ1-1	TRBV29-1	TRBD1	many	TGCAGCGTTGAAGCCAGGACAGGAGCCTTTGAAGCTTTCTTT	CSVEARTGAFEAFF
TRBJ2-2	TRBV12-3/TRBV12-4	TRBD1	NA	TGTGCCAGCAGTTTACCCGGGACAGGGGCCGGAACCGGGGAGCTGTTTTTT	CASSLPGTGAGTGELFF
TRBJ2-1	TRBV5-1	TRBD2	NA	TGCGCCAGCAGCCCACGGACTAGCGGGGGGGAAAATGAGCAGTTCTTC	CASSPRTSGGENEQFF
TRBJ1-2	TRBV12-3/TRBV12-4	NA	NA	TGTGCCAGCAGTTTAGGTGGGGCAGGTCCGGGGTATGGCTACACCTTC	CASSLGGAGPGYGYTF
TRBJ2-5	TRBV21-1	NA	many	TGTGCCAGCAGCCGCTACAGGGGGGACTACCAAGAGACCCAGTACTTC	CASSRYRGDYQETQYF
TRBJ2-1	TRBV7-8	NA	NA	TGTGCCAGCAGCTTAGCATCCGTGGGCCAGGCGGGCAATGAGCAGTTCTTC	CASSLASVGQAGNEQFF
TRBJ2-5	TRBV12-3/TRBV12-4	TRBD1	NA	TGTGCCAGCAGTTTGGGAAGTCGACAGGGGCCGGGGGAGACCCAGTACTTC	CASSLGSRQGPGETQYF
TRBJ2-7	TRBV2	TRBD2	many	TGTGCCAGCACTACCGGGACTAGTCCCTACGAGCAGTACTTC	CASTTGTSPYEQYF
TRBJ2-3	TRBV3-1	NA	few	TGTGCCAGCAGCCAAGATGGGGGGAAGGGTACGCAGTATTTT	CASSQDGGKGTQYF
TRBJ2-1	TRBV12-3/TRBV12-4	NA	medium-sized	TGTGCCAGCAGTTTACAGGGGTTGAATGAGCAGTTCTTC	CASSLQGLNEQFF
TRBJ2-5	TRBV20-1	NA	few	TGCAGTGCTACAGGGCCGGGGGAGACCCAGTACTTC	CSATGPGETQYF
TRBJ1-1	TRBV5-1	NA	few	TGCGCCAGCAGCTTGGGAGTTAGAGAAGCTTTCTTT	CASSLGVREAFF
TRBJ2-7	TRBV28	TRBD1	NA	TGTGCCAGCAGTAATAGGGACAGGCCTTACGAGCAGTACTTC	CASSNRDRPYEQYF
TRBJ2-7	TRBV29-1	NA	NA	TGCAGCGTCGGAGGGGGGGGAAAGACCTACGAGCAGTACTTC	CSVGGGGKTYEQYF
TRBJ1-2	TRBV3-1	NA	few	TGTGCCAGCAGCCAAGAACAGCCCTATGGCTACACCTTC	CASSQEQPYGYTF
TRBJ1-1	TRBV10-3	NA	few	TGTGCCATCACCCCGACGGGGGGGACGGACACTGAAGCTTTCTTT	CAITPTGGTDTEAFF
TRBJ2-7	TRBV7-2	TRBD2	few	TGTGCCAGCAGCTCCCGGACTAGCGGGAGCTCCTACGAGCAGTACTTC	CASSSRTSGSSYEQYF
TRBJ1-1	TRBV7-9	TRBD1	NA	TGTGCCAGCAACTCGGGGGGACAGGTCACTGAAGCTTTCTTT	CASNSGGQVTEAFF
TRBJ2-4	TRBV28	NA	many	TGTGCCAGCAGTTTACAGGGGGCCAAAAACATTCAGTACTTC	CASSLQGAKNIQYF
TRBJ2-7	TRBV6-5	NA	NA	TGTGCCAGCAGTTACTCACCGACAGACCAGAGGCAGTACTTC	CASSYSPTDQRQYF
TRBJ2-1	TRBV14	TRBD2	NA	TGTGCCAGCAGCCAGGGGGGGACTGACCTATCCTACAATGAGCAGTTCTTC	CASSQGGTDLSYNEQFF
TRBJ1-2	TRBV18	NA	few	TGTGCCAGCTCACCAGGGGGCGCGAGGAATGGCTACACCTTC	CASSPGGARNGYTF
TRBJ1-1	TRBV7-2	TRBD1	NA	TGTGCCAGCAGCCCCTCCCGGACAGGGGTCAAAGCTTTCTTT	CASSPSRTGVKAFF
TRBJ2-7	TRBV7-2	TRBD1	NA	TGTGCCAGCAGCTTATCGCCCTACAGGGGAACCGAGCAGTACTTC	CASSLSPYRGTEQYF
TRBJ1-2	TRBV15	NA	few	TGTGCCACCAGCACGGATACAGGGCTTGGCTACACCTTC	CATSTDTGLGYTF
TRBJ2-1	TRBV7-6	TRBD2	many	TGTGCCAGCAGCCCGTCGCTAGCGGGACCTGTTGAGCAGTTCTTC	CASSPSLAGPVEQFF
TRBJ2-3	TRBV4-2	NA	few	TGTGCCAGCAGCCAATCTTCTAGCGCTGCGGGGGCTACGCAGTATTTT	CASSQSSSAAGATQYF
TRBJ1-2	TRBV27	NA	few	TGTGCCAGCAGTCAATACCAGGGTCATGGCTACACCTTC	CASSQYQGHGYTF
TRBJ2-1	TRBV7-2	NA	medium-sized	TGTGCCAGCAGCCCCAATGTTGAGCAGTTCTTC	CASSPNVEQFF
TRBJ1-1	TRBV20-1	TRBD1	few	TGCAGTGCTAGAGATAGTGGACAGGGGGCTTACACTGAAGCTTTCTTT	CSARDSGQGAYTEAFF
TRBJ1-5	TRBV4-2	NA	NA	TGTGCCAGCAGCCAAGATCTGGGGATGCGCAATCAGCCCCAGCATTTT	CASSQDLGMRNQPQHF
TRBJ2-4	TRBV4-1	NA	NA	TGCGCCAGCAGCCAAGCGGGGGAGGGGGCTAAGAAAGCCAAAAACATTCAGTACTTC	CASSQAGEGAKKAKNIQYF
TRBJ2-3	TRBV5-1	NA	few	TGCGCCAGCAGCGGGGGGCAGGGGCAAGATACGCAGTATTTT	CASSGGQGQDTQYF
TRBJ2-5	TRBV7-2	TRBD2	many	TGTGCCAGCAGCTTAGACGGCGGGAGGGGTGGAGAGACCCAGTACTTC	CASSLDGGRGGETQYF
TRBJ1-1	TRBV10-3	NA	NA	TGTGCCATCCAGGGTGGGTCCACTGAAGCTTTCTTT	CAIQGGSTEAFF
TRBJ1-4	TRBV3-1	NA	NA	TGTGCCAGCAGCCAAGATAGGGGACGGGGTGAAAAACTGTTTTTT	CASSQDRGRGEKLFF
TRBJ1-2	TRBV15	NA	NA	TGTGCCACCAGCAGCCGCAAAGGGACCTTCGTAGATGGCTACACCTTC	CATSSRKGTFVDGYTF
TRBJ2-3	TRBV7-3	NA	NA	TGTGCCAGCAGCTCCGCGACCGATTATAGCACAGATACGCAGTATTTT	CASSSATDYSTDTQYF
TRBJ1-6	TRBV20-1	TRBD1	many	TGCAGTGCTAGAGACTCCCGGACAGGGCCCAATTCACCCCTCCACTTT	CSARDSRTGPNSPLHF
TRBJ1-4	TRBV5-1	NA	NA	TGCGCCAGCAGCTCCCCGGGGGGGCTTAATGAAAAACTGTTTTTT	CASSSPGGLNEKLFF
TRBJ2-7	TRBV2	NA	few	TGTGCCAGCAGTACTAAACAGGCGCCCTACGAGCAGTACTTC	CASSTKQAPYEQYF
TRBJ2-4	TRBV28	TRBD2	NA	TGTGCCAGCAGTTGGACTAGCGGGAGGGTCGGAAACATTCAGTACTTC	CASSWTSGRVGNIQYF
TRBJ1-3	TRBV12-3/TRBV12-4	NA	few	TGTGCCAGCAGTCCCATCTCATCTGGAAACACCATATATTTT	CASSPISSGNTIYF